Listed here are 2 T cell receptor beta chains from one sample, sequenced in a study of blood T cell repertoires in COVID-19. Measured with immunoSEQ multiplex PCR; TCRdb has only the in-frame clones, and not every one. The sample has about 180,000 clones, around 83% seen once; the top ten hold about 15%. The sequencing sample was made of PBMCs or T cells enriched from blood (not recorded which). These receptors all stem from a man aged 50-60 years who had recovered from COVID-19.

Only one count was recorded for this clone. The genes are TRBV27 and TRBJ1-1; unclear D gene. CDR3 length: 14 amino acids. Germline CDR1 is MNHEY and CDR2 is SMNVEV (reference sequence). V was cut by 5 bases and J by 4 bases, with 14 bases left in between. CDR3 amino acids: CASSLRVGSTEAFF. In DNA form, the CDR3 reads TGTGCCAGCAGTCTAAGGGTCGGGAGCACTGAAGCTTTCTTT.

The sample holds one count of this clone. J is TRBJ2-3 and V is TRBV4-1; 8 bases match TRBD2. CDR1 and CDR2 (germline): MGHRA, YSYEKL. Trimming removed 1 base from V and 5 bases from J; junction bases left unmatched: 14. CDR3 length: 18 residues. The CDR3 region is CASSQVGLKRGNRDTQYF. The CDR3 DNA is TGCGCCAGCAGCCAAGTCGGCTTAAAGCGGGGGAACAGAGATACGCAGTATTTT.